This T cell receptor (beta chain) was observed in a study of shared clonotypes between healthy human individuals. For the study at large: Researchers assigned three CD4 naive, three CD4 memory, two CD8 naive and one CD8 memory plate to each donor.

Looked up from germline, CDR1 is SEHNR and CDR2 is FQNEAQ (reference sequence). Between the trimmed V and J ends, which lost 2 bases and 5 bases, there was a span of 10 bases. This CDR3 is built from 13 residues. Sequencing was performed with immunoSEQ multiplex PCR; in TCRdb, only in-frame clones are kept and a portion is missing. Of more than 2,000,000 clones listed, approximately 90% are singletons. Sequencing was carried out using naive CD4+ T cells sorted from blood. Subset indicated: CD45RA+ positively selected. This sequence joins TRBV7-9 and TRBJ2-7, with no clear D. This clonotype originated in a man between 18 and 35 years old in good health. This CDR3 is CASSLLQDHEQYF. The CDR3 nucleotides read TGTGCCAGCAGCTTATTGCAGGATCACGAGCAGTACTTC. Using reference TRBV7-9 and TRBJ2-7 for the parts outside the CDR3, the full variable domain is DTGVSQNPRHKITKRGQNVTFRCDPISEHNRLYWYRQTLGQGPEFLTYFQNEAQLEKSRLLSDRFSAERPKGSFSTLEIQRTEQGDSAMYLCASSLLQDHEQYFGPGTRLTVT.